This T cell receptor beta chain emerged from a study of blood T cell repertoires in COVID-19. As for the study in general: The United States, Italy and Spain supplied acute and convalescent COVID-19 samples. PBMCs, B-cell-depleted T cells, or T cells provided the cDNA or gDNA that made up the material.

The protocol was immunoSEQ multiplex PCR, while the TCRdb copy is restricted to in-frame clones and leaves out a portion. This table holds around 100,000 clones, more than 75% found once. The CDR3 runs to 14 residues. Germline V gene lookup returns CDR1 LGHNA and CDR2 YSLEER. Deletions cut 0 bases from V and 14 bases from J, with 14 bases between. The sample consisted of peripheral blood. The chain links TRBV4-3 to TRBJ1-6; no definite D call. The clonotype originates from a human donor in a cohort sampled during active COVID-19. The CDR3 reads CASSQDWAGSSLHF. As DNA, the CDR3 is TGCGCCAGCAGCCAAGATTGGGCAGGATCATCCCTCCACTTT.